This T cell receptor (beta chain) was sequenced in a study of cytomegalovirus exposure and HLA in healthy donors. This CDR3 is built from 15 residues. CDR1 is SGHVS and CDR2 is FQNEAQ in the germline V gene. Trimming took 1 base from V and 6 from J, leaving 13 bases between them. Researchers ran the PCR with 60 Vbeta and 13 Jbeta primers. Measured with immunoSEQ multiplex PCR; TCRdb has only the in-frame clones, and not every one. The sample has 40,000 to 50,000 clones, and its top ten clones hold 1% to 1.5%. The chain carries TRBV7-8 and TRBJ2-1; TRBD2 might be the D (6 bases). This TCR was recovered from a man in his thirties or forties in good health and CMV-seronegative. Material for sequencing was PBMCs. The DNA for the CDR3 is TGTGCCAGCAGCTTAGTTGTGGACTACAGCAATGAGCAGTTCTTC. It yields the protein CASSLVVDYSNEQFF. The full variable domain, with the rest looked up from reference TRBV7-8 and TRBJ2-1, is GAGVSQSPRYKVAKRGQDVALRCDPISGHVSLFWYQQALGQGPEFLTYFQNEAQLDKSGLPSDRFFAERPEGSVSTLKIQRTQQEDSAVYLCASSLVVDYSNEQFFGPGTRLTVL.